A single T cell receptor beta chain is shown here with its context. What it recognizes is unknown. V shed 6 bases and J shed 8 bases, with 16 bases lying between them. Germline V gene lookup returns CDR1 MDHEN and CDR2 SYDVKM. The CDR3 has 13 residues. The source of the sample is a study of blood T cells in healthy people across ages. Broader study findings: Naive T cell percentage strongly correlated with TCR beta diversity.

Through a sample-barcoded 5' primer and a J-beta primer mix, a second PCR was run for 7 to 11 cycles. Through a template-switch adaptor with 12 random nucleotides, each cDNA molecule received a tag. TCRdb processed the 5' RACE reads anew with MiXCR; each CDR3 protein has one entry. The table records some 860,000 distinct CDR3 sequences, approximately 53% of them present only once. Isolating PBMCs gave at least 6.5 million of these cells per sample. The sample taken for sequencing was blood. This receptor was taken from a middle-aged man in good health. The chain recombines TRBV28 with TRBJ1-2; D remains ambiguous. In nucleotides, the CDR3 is TGTGCCAGCAGCCTAAGTCAGACACAGGGCTACACCTTC. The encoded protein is CASSLSQTQGYTF.